This note documents a single TCR beta chain sequence. The CDR3 is 15 amino acids. Germline V gives CDR1 SQVTM, CDR2 ANQGSEA. The V segment lost 3 bases and the J segment 4 bases; nucleotides outside the gene matches: 10. It was with random hexamers that roughly 0.45 to 1 ug RNA was reverse transcribed. By means of immunoSEQ multiplex PCR, TCR beta CDR3 spanning 54 Vbeta and 13 Jbeta underwent amplification. TCRdb passed the immunoSEQ multiplex PCR reads through MiXCR, listing each CDR3 protein once. The sample includes over 350,000 distinct CDR3 sequences, around 85% of them seen just once. The record originates from a study of CD8 T cells in Susac syndrome.

Material for sequencing was CD8+ T cells from PBMCs. The chain recombines TRBV29-1 with TRBJ2-7; 9 nucleotides line up with TRBD2. The origin of this receptor is a human donor with multiple sclerosis. The CDR3 here is CSVEFPAGGPYEQYF. The CDR3 DNA is TGCAGCGTTGAGTTTCCGGCGGGAGGGCCTTACGAGCAGTACTTC.